Described below is a single TCR beta chain sequence and its context. Its antigen target is currently unknown. No base qualities exist here, and no much larger clone lies one base off it. Relative to germline, V is 0 bases shorter and J is 4 bases shorter, with 12 bases between their ends. The CDR3 numbers 16 residues from cysteine through phenylalanine. The entry retains the CDR3 DNA only, 48 bases that are in frame from base 1. CDR1 and CDR2, per the germline V gene, are MNHEY and SVGAGI. The data belong to a study of blood T cell repertoires in COVID-19 (dated by TCRdb to 2018 to 2020). In terms of the full investigation: The collaborator samples originated in the United States, Italy and Spain and spanned the acute and convalescent phases of COVID-19. The prospective study material was composed of cDNA or gDNA derived from T cells, B-cell-depleted T cells, or PBMCs. The dataset comprised deeply sampled blood TCRbeta repertoires from subjects exposed to, actively infected with, or recovered from COVID-19. A freely available public database, intended as a resource for researchers studying the immune response to SARS-CoV-2, is where the repertoires were released. Samples came from the ongoing ImmuneRACE study (first 160 participants) plus 1,254 subjects from 6 global collaborators. Nearly every sample came with metadata listing a de-identified subject ID, COVID-19 status, age in years and sex. Where available, HLA class I and class II types were obtained from metadata supplied by the sample provider rather than from assay-based typing.

Results the study describes overall, beyond this receptor: The quantity of clinical and demographic metadata differed by source and by participant and was supplied without curation.

Collaborating institutions collected whole blood in K2EDTA tubes following their own protocols. Collaborator samples were shipped for TCRbeta analysis as frozen whole blood, isolated PBMCs, or DNA extracted from either sample type. TCRbeta CDR3 regions were amplified from genomic DNA by means of the immunoSEQ Assay, a bias-controlled multiplex PCR. On the study's bioinformatics: Within the assay, amplification of reference gene primers was used to estimate how many nucleated cells each sample contained. To quantify the absolute abundance of each unique TCRbeta CDR3 rearrangement, sequence reads were collapsed and filtered. Productive Simpson clonality was computed per sample as the square root of Simpson's diversity index over productive rearrangements. The clones in this table, taken by TCRdb from immuneACCESS, are in-frame only. Not every clone is retained; where verified, under half of the shortfall comes from an unresolved V gene, and the cause of the rest is unknown. V and J calls and clone size follow that table, whereas D and trimming were derived from the DNA. The sample contains around 100,000 clones, 80% to 95% of them found a single time. The ten largest account for around 2.3% of the sample.

The receptor was isolated from a human donor with active COVID-19. The donor label of this sample is uncertain. Sequenced: peripheral blood. The sequence links TRBV6-5 to TRBJ2-2; the D region possibly corresponds to TRBD1 (6 bases align). CDR3 protein: CASSYSPGVGTGELFF. The sequenced DNA: TGTGCCAGCAGTTACTCCCCAGGGGTCGGCACCGGGGAGCTGTTTTTT.